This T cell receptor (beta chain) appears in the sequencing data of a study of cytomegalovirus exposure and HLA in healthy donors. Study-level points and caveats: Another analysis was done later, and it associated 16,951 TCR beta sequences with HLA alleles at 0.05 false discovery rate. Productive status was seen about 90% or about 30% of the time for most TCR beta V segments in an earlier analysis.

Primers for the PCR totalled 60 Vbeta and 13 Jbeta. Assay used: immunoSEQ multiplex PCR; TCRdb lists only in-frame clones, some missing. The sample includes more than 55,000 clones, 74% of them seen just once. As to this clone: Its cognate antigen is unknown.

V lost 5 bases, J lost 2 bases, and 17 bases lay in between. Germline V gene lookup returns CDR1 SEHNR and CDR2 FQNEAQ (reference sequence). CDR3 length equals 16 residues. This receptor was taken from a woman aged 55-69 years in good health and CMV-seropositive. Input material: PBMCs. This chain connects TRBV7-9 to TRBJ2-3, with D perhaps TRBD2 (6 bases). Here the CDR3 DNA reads TGTGCCAGCAGCCACGGAGTTGGAGGGACCACAGATACGCAGTATTTT. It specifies CASSHGVGGTTDTQYF.